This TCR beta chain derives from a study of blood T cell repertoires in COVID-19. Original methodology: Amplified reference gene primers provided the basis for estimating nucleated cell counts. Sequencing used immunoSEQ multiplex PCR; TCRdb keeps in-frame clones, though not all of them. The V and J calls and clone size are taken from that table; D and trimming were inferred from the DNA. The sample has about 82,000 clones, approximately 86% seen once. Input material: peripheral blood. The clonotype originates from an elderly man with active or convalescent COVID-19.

CDR3: CASSISPGLVNTEAFF. The CDR3 nucleotides are TGTGCCAGCAGTATAAGCCCAGGGTTGGTGAACACTGAAGCTTTCTTT. The genes are TRBV2 and TRBJ1-1; a weak D match, TRBD1 (5 bases). This CDR3 is 16 amino acids long. Germline V gene lookup returns CDR1 SNHLY and CDR2 FYNNEI. Trimming removed 5 bases at V and 0 bases at J, with 16 bases between.